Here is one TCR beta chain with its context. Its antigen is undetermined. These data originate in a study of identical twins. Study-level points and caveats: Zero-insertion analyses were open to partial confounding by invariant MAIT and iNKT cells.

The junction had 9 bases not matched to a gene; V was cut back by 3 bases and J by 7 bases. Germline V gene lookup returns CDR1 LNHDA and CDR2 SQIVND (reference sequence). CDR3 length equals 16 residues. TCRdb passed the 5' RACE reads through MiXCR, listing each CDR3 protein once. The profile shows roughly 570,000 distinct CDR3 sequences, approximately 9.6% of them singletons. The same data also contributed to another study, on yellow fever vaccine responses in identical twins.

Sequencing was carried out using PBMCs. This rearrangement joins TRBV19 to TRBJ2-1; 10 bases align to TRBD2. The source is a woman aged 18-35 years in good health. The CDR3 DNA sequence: TGTGCCAGTAGTATCTACAGCGGGGGGGCCAGAAATGAGCAGTTCTTC. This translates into CASSIYSGGARNEQFF.